The 4 T cell receptor beta chains listed next were all sequenced from one sample in a study of T cell repertoires in cytomegalovirus infection. MiXCR was run by TCRdb on the reads, yielding one entry per CDR3 protein. The table shows about 400,000 distinct CDR3 sequences, with over 15% occurring only once. The sample taken for sequencing was PBMCs. These TCRs come from a human donor in good health (CMV status not recorded). Some clones in this sample may be carry-over from other donors' samples.

This clonotype was recorded many times. The chain links TRBV7-6 to TRBJ1-5, with a weak D call TRBD1 (5 bases). The CDR3 covers 15 residues. From germline, CDR1 is SGHVS and CDR2 FNYEAQ. V was pared by 0 bases and J by 4 bases, with 10 bases between. This chain's CDR3 is CASSLATGLNQPQHF. As DNA, the CDR3 is TGTGCCAGCAGCTTAGCGACGGGACTAAATCAGCCCCAGCATTTT.

The CDR3 is CASSVGSANGYTF. The CDR3 nucleotides read TGTGCCAGCAGCGTAGGGAGTGCGAATGGCTACACCTTC. V and J are TRBV9 and TRBJ1-2; D is unresolved. This CDR3 contains 13 residues. V was clipped by 0 bases and J by 6 bases, with 9 bases between them. Per the germline V gene, CDR1 is SGDLS and CDR2 is YYNGEE.

This clonotype turned up a few times. The gene calls are TRBV20-1 and TRBJ2-1, with D hard to call. The CDR3 is 13 residues long. Germline V gene lookup returns CDR1 DFQATT and CDR2 SNEGSKA (reference sequence). Trimming removed 3 bases from V and 2 bases from J, with 8 bases in between. CDR3 sequence (DNA): TGCAGTGCTAGTTTTACCACCTACAATGAGCAGTTCTTC. The encoded protein is CSASFTTYNEQFF.

This clonotype was seen at least ten times. The rearrangement uses TRBV7-6 and TRBJ2-2, with D possibly matching TRBD2 (6 bases). Germline V lookup: CDR1 SGHVS, CDR2 FNYEAQ. CDR3 length: 16 residues. Trimming left V 3 bases short and J 6 bases short, with 17 bases between. CDR3 DNA sequence: TGTGCCAGCAGCTTGGTGGCGGGGTTTCTGCCCGGGGAGCTGTTTTTT. The encoded protein is CASSLVAGFLPGELFF.